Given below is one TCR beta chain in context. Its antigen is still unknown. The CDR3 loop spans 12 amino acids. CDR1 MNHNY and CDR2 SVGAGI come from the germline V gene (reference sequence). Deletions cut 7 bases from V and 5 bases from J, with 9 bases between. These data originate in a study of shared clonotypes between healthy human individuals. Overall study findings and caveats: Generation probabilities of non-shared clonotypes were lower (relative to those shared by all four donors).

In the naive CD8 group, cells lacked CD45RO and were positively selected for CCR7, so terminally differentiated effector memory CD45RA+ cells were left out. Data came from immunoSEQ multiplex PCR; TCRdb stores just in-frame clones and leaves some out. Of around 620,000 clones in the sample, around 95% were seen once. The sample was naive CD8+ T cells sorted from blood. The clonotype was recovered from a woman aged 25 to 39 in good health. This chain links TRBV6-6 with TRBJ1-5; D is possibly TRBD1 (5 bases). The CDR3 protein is CASNQGYQPQHF. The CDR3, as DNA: TGTGCCAGCAACCAGGGATATCAGCCCCAGCATTTT.